This TCR beta chain emerged from a study of cytomegalovirus exposure and HLA in healthy donors. Study-level points and caveats: Association with HLA alleles at 0.05 false discovery rate was found for 17,000 or so TCR beta sequences in a later analysis. Some V segments, including TRBV6-2 and TRBV6-3, were excluded as indistinguishable.

The CDR3 has 12 amino acids. With 60 Vbeta and 13 Jbeta primers, the PCR was carried out. Sequencing used immunoSEQ multiplex PCR; TCRdb keeps in-frame clones, though not all of them. The repertoire consists of about 160,000 clones, with around 65% occurring once and the leading ten covering less than 3%. To note about this clone: The antigen is not known.

This chain uses TRBV12-1 with TRBJ1-2. TRBV12-1 is a known pseudogene. This clonotype originated in a woman in her forties in good health and CMV-seropositive. Input material: PBMCs. The CDR3, as DNA: TGTGCCAGCATCCCGGGGTGGGATGGCTACACCTTC. Protein sequence: CASIPGWDGYTF.